One and the same sample provided the 10 T cell receptor beta chains below, sequenced in a study of blood T cell repertoires in COVID-19. TCRdb keeps only in-frame clones here, not all; method: immunoSEQ multiplex PCR. This sample carries about 54,000 clones, over 75% of them seen once, and the ten largest clones take 7.5% to 9.5%. The specimen was peripheral blood. All receptors derive from a woman in her thirties or forties with active COVID-19.

The rearrangement links TRBV7-9 to TRBJ2-1, with D perhaps matching TRBD1 (5 bases). Germline V gene lookup returns CDR1 SEHNR and CDR2 FQNEAQ (reference sequence). V was cut by 1 base and J by 9 bases, with 13 bases left in between. The CDR3 has 14 amino acids. CDR3 DNA sequence: TGTGCCAGCAGCTTAGTTAAGGGGTCGGGTGAGCAGTTCTTC. Translating it yields CASSLVKGSGEQFF.

V gene TRBV4-1 combines with J gene TRBJ1-1, with D uncertain. Germline CDR1 MGHRA, CDR2 YSYEKL. Trimming stripped 1 base from V and 0 bases from J, with 12 bases between. The CDR3 sequence is 16 residues long. CDR3 region: CASSQGSYYMNTEAFF. The CDR3 nucleotides are TGCGCCAGCAGCCAAGGAAGTTACTACATGAACACTGAAGCTTTCTTT.

The rearrangement links TRBV7-6 to TRBJ2-1; 12 bases are a match to TRBD2. The germline gives CDR1 SGHVS, CDR2 FNYEAQ. V was pared by 5 bases and J by 10 bases, with 6 bases of the junction left unmatched. The CDR3 runs to 14 residues. The CDR3, as DNA: TGTGCCAGCAGCCACCCACTAGCGGGGGGAGAGCAGTTCTTC. This encodes CASSHPLAGGEQFF.

The chain uses TRBV7-2 and TRBJ1-5; D is undetermined. The CDR3 loop spans 14 amino acids. In germline, CDR1 is SGHTA, CDR2 FQGNSA. Trimming removed 1 base from V and 3 bases from J, with 7 bases in between. The CDR3 DNA is TGTGCCAGCAGCTTAGGGCAGATCAATCAGCCCCAGCATTTT. This codes for CASSLGQINQPQHF.

This sequence joins TRBV4-2 and TRBJ2-1; 12 bases match TRBD2. The CDR3 spans 15 residues. The V and J ends lost 4 bases and 5 bases, in that order; junction bases with no gene match: 3. Germline V gene lookup returns CDR1 LGHNA and CDR2 YNFKEQ. CDR3 nucleotides: TGTGCCAGCAGCCGAGGACTAGCGGGACACAATGAGCAGTTCTTC. Translation gives CASSRGLAGHNEQFF.

The chain combines TRBV19 with TRBJ2-1; D call uncertain. V dropped 5 bases and J dropped 0 bases, with 2 bases sitting between them. CDR3 length equals 12 residues. Germline assignment: CDR1 LNHDA and CDR2 SQIVND (reference sequence). CDR3: CASSLSYNEQFF. CDR3 nucleotide sequence: TGTGCCAGTAGTCTCTCCTACAATGAGCAGTTCTTC.

The chain joins TRBV30 to TRBJ1-1; 9 nucleotides line up with TRBD1. The ends lost 6 bases at V and 4 bases at J; junction bases unmatched: 9. Germline CDR1 and CDR2: GTSNPN and SVGIG (reference sequence). The CDR3 covers 14 residues. CDR3 sequence: CACLFTGGPTEAFF. The CDR3, as DNA: TGTGCCTGCTTATTTACAGGGGGCCCCACTGAAGCTTTCTTT.

V gene TRBV2 combines with J gene TRBJ2-4; 7 nucleotides line up with TRBD1. V lost 2 bases to trimming and J lost 3 bases; unmatched junction nucleotides: 4. The CDR3 length is 15 residues. Per the germline V gene, CDR1 is SNHLY and CDR2 is FYNNEI. CDR3 amino acids: CASSEPTGDKNIQYF. In DNA form, the CDR3 reads TGTGCCAGCAGTGAACCCACAGGGGACAAAAACATTCAGTACTTC.

The chain combines TRBV5-4 with TRBJ2-2, with 7 positions matching TRBD1. The junction had 5 bases not matched to a gene; V was cut back by 7 bases and J by 2 bases. The CDR3 is made up of 14 amino acids. Germline CDR1 and CDR2: SGHNT and YYREEE (reference sequence). The CDR3 nucleotides are TGTGCCAGCGCCCCAGGGGGTAACACCGGGGAGCTGTTTTTT. Its protein is CASAPGGNTGELFF.

V usage is TRBV30 and J usage is TRBJ1-6; D unresolved. From germline, CDR1 is GTSNPN and CDR2 SVGIG (reference sequence). V was clipped by 3 bases and J by 6 bases, with 9 bases between them. The CDR3 consists of 13 residues. The CDR3 coding sequence is TGTGCCTGGAGCCCGGGGTCTAATTCACCCCTCCACTTT. It codes for CAWSPGSNSPLHF.